This TCR beta chain stems from a study of T cell responses to AZD1222 COVID-19 vaccine (dated by TCRdb to the early 2020s). Background on the whole study: A total of under 250 trial participants underwent TCR sequencing, of whom 207 had received two doses of AZD1222 and approximately 25 had received two doses of the MenACWY control vaccine. Trial participants were enrolled by age into 18-55, 56-69 and 70-plus year subgroups, with approximately 150, 30 and 60 TCR-sequenced participants respectively. Broad study findings and their caveats: The 56-69-year group was small, and its depth increase did not reach significance, likely because of low power. The whole spike protein was spanned by vaccine-associated CD4 TCRs, and dominant responses were seen in regions 160-218 and 743-854. Because no day 14 peak-response samples were available, repertoires were characterized only after the peak T cell response. Participants were mostly white British and included more females than males, and it was suggested by the authors that clonal diversity may have been underestimated. Conclusions about previously exposed vaccinees are limited, since just 6 or 7 AZD1222 recipients were seropositive for SARS-CoV-2 at baseline. A significant rise in spike-specific TCR breadth and depth was observed after two AZD1222 doses relative to day 0 and relative to MenACWY recipients. Reportedly, close to half of the unique spike-specific TCRs recognized epitopes lying outside the regions that are mutated in the B.1.351 and B.1.1.7 variants.

The CDR3 regions of human TCRbeta chains were analyzed by immunosequencing. Processing in the source paper ran as follows. TCRs in the repertoires were compared against a reference library of SARS-CoV-2-specific TCRs that had been generated with the MIRA antigen-specificity platform. Breadth was defined as the fraction of unique TCRs that were SARS-CoV-2-associated, and depth was defined as the fraction of total T cells that were SARS-CoV-2-associated. Each spike-specific TCR was assigned to its reactive spike region and to a CD4 or CD8 class using the MIRA data. Log10-transformed breadth and depth values were compared by one-way ANOVA with Sidak's multiple comparisons tests. TCRdb carries this immuneACCESS record with in-frame sequences only. Its versions omit some clonotypes, under half of them owing to an unresolved V gene in the studies checked, with the rest unexplained. Clone size and V and J calls were adopted from that table, with D and trimming inferred from the DNA. For this sample the table gives roughly 67,000 clones, of which around 89% were detected only once. The leading ten clones occupy about 28% of the sample.

This clone was observed a single time. The target of this receptor is not known. Qualities for individual bases were not recorded, and no much larger clone is one base off. The germline ends are 14 bases apart after V is trimmed by 4 bases and J by 4 bases. Taken from the germline V gene, the CDR1 and CDR2 loops are MNHEY and SVGEGT. Measured from the cysteine to the phenylalanine, the CDR3 is 15 residues long. Only the CDR3 part of the read is kept: 45 bases, read in frame from the first base. The meaning of the sample's time point label: about 28 days (+/-7) after the second vaccine dose. AZD1222 recipients given second doses at about 4 weeks or at about 12 weeks were pooled, since spike-specific TCR depth and breadth were not found to differ between the two schedules. Vaccinee samples were obtained from the UK trials COV001 and COV002, which included a single-blind randomized controlled phase 2/3 trial of AZD1222 (ChAdOx1 nCoV-19) in healthy adults. For TCRbeta chain sequencing, PBMC samples were collected from trial participants at day 0 and at day 28 after the second dose.

The sequences come from peripheral blood, collected 28 days after the second AZD1222 dose. This TCR was sampled from an adult who received the AZD1222 COVID-19 vaccine. The chain uses TRBV6-2 or TRBV6-3 and TRBJ2-1; TRBD2 might be the D gene, on 6 matching bases. The CDR3: CASSSPGVAYNEQFF. The DNA sequence is TGTGCCAGCAGTTCCCCGGGAGTGGCGTACAATGAGCAGTTCTTC.